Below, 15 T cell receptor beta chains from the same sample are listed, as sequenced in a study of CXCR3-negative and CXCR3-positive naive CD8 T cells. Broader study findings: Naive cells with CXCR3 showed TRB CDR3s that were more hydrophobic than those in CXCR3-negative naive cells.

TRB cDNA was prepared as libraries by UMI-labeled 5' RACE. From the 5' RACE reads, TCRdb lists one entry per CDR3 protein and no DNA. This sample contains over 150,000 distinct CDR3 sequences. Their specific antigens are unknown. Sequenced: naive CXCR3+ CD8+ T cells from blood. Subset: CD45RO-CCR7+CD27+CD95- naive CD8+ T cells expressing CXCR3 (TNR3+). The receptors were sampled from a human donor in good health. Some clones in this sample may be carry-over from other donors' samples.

The CDR3: CASGETGRQYF. This chain links TRBV6-2 or TRBV6-3 with TRBJ2-7; the D call from TCRdb, TRBD1, cannot be confirmed without DNA. The CDR3 contains 11 residues. Germline assignment: CDR1 MNHEY and CDR2 SVGEGT.

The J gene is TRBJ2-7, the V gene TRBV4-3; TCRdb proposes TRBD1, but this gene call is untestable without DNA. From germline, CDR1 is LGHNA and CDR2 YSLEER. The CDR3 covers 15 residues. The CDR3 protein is CASSQGGRTVYEQYF.

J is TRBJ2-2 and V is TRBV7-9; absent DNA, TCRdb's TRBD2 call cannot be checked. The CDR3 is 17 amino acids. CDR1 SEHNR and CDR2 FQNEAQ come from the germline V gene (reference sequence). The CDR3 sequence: CASSPGLAAPNTGELFF. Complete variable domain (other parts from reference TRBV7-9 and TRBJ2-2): DTGVSQNPRHKITKRGQNVTFRCDPISEHNRLYWYRQTLGQGPEFLTYFQNEAQLEKSRLLSDRFSAERPKGSFSTLEIQRTEQGDSAMYLCASSPGLAAPNTGELFFGEGSRLTVL.

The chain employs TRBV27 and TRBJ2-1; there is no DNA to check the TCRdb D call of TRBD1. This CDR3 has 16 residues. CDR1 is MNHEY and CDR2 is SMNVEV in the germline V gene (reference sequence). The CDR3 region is CASSLGAGAISDEQFF.

The CDR3 here is CASTFSGVVGETQYF. This rearrangement joins TRBV7-8 to TRBJ2-5. The germline gives CDR1 SGHVS, CDR2 FQNEAQ. The CDR3 consists of 15 residues.

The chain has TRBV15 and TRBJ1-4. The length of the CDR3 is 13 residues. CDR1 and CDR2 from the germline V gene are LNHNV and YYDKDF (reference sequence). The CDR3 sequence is CATSRAENEKLFF. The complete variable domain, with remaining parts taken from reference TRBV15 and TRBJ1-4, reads DAMVIQNPRYQVTQFGKPVTLSCSQTLNHNVMYWYQQKSSQAPKLLFHYYDKDFNNEADTPDNFQSRRPNTSFCFLDIRSPGLGDTAMYLCATSRAENEKLFFGSGTQLSVL.

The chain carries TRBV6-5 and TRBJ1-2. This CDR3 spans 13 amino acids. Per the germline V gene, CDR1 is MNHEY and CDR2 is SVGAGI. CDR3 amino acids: CASSFGPDYGYTF.

CDR3 sequence: CASSSQTGTGFWGFEEQYF. The rearrangement links TRBV5-1 to TRBJ2-7; TCRdb returns TRBD1, unconfirmable since there is no DNA. Germline loops: CDR1 SGHRS, CDR2 YFSETQ. The CDR3 loop spans 19 amino acids.

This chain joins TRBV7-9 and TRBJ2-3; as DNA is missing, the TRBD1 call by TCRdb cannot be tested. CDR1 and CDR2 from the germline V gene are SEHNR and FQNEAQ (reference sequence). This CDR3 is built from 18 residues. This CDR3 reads CASSDRDREYSSTDTQYF.

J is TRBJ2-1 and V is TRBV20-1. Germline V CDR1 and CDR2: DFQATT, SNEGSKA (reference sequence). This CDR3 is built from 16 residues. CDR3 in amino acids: CSARDLDGSSYNEQFF.

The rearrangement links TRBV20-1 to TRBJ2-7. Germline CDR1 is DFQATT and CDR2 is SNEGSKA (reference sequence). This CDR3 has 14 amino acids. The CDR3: CSARGSSGVYEQYF.

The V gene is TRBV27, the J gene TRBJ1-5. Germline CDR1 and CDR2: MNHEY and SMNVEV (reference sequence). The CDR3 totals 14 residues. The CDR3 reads CASSLSLSNQPQHF.

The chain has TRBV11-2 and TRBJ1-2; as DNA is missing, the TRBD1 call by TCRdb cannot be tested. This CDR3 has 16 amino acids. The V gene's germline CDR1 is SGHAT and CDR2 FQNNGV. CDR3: CASSHPRTGEVFGYTF.

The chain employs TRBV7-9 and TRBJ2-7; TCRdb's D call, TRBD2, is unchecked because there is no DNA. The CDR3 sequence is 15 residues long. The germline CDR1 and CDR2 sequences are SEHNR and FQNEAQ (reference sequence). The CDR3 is CASSQTSGPSYEQYF. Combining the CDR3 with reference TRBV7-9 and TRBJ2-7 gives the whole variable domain DTGVSQNPRHKITKRGQNVTFRCDPISEHNRLYWYRQTLGQGPEFLTYFQNEAQLEKSRLLSDRFSAERPKGSFSTLEIQRTEQGDSAMYLCASSQTSGPSYEQYFGPGTRLTVT.

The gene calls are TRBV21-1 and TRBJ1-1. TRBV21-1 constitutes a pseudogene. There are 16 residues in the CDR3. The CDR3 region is CASALRRDLLRAEAFF.